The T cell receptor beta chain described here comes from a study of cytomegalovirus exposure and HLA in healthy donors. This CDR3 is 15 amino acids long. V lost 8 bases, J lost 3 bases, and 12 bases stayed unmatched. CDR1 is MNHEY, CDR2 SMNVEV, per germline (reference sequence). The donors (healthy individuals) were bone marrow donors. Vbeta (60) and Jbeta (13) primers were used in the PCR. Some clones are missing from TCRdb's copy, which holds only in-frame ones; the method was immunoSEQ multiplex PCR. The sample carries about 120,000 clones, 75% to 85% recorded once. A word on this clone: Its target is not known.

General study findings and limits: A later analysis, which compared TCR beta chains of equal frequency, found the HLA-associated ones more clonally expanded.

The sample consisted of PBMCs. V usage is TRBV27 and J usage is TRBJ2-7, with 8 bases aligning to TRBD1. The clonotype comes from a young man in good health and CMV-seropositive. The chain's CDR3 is CASASPGQGNYEQYF. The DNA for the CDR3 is TGTGCCAGCGCGTCCCCCGGACAGGGAAACTACGAGCAGTACTTC.